Listed below are T cell receptor beta chains from one sample, sequenced in a study of Graves' ophthalmopathy and Graves' hyperthyroidism. TCRdb passed the multiplex PCR reads through MiXCR, listing each CDR3 protein once. This sample has about 380,000 distinct CDR3 sequences; roughly 14% occur once, and the top ten carry approximately 7%. Sequenced input: peripheral blood. These TCRs come from a woman under 30 with stable Graves' hyperthyroidism. Each CDR3 is given with its conserved first and last residue. Only some rows state a clone size, as once, few, many or a class for expanded clones.

clone size: many; V gene: TRBV5-1; CDR3 protein: CASSLVAGAQVNTEAFF
clone size: many; V gene: TRBV7-9; CDR3 protein: CASSLAFAETQYF
clone size: many; V gene: TRBV12-5; CDR3 protein: CASGLADRGNSPLHF
clone size: many; V gene: TRBV11-2; CDR3 protein: CASSSRVSYEQYF
clone size: many; V gene: TRBV20-1; CDR3 protein: CSAPNTPGIRTEAFF
clone size: many; V gene: TRBV19; CDR3 protein: CASSRRDGGSYEQYF
clone size: once; V gene: TRBV6-2/TRBV6-3; CDR3 protein: CASTKAGPIYEQYF
clone size: many; V gene: TRBV6-1; CDR3 protein: CASSEPGQGYLEQYF
clone size: many; V gene: TRBV6-1; CDR3 protein: CASSEGRGTSYEQYF
clone size: many; V gene: TRBV27; CDR3 protein: CASSFGTGAGFQGGGYTF
clone size: NA; V gene: TRBV20-1; CDR3 protein: CSASGQGVLRANVLTF
clone size: many; V gene: TRBV6-1; CDR3 protein: CASSRPGEEETQYF
clone size: few; V gene: TRBV10-3; CDR3 protein: CAIRTSGGSNTGELFF
clone size: few; V gene: TRBV20-1; CDR3 protein: CSARDLSRVIEAFF
clone size: NA; V gene: TRBV9; CDR3 protein: CASSVGQIGTDTQYF
clone size: many; V gene: TRBV3-1; CDR3 protein: CASSPGTPWSEAFF
clone size: many; V gene: TRBV19; CDR3 protein: CASALGDHSNQPQHF
clone size: many; V gene: TRBV2; CDR3 protein: CASTGQGMETQYF
clone size: NA; V gene: TRBV12-3/TRBV12-4; CDR3 protein: CASSSPGAGGELFF
clone size: few; V gene: TRBV4-2; CDR3 protein: CASSQGIEYSNQPQHF
clone size: once; V gene: TRBV24-1; CDR3 protein: CASTPIPVRDMHEQYF
clone size: many; V gene: TRBV6-2/TRBV6-3; CDR3 protein: CASSYSNYNPGRSNYGYTF
clone size: many; V gene: TRBV6-1; CDR3 protein: CASGAGGWYSNQPQHF
clone size: many; V gene: TRBV12-3/TRBV12-4; CDR3 protein: CASSLWNEPPTGYTF
clone size: many; V gene: TRBV9; CDR3 protein: CASSVVLDTTEAFF
clone size: many; V gene: TRBV20-1; CDR3 protein: CSAGTGAPRVEAFF
clone size: NA; V gene: TRBV2; CDR3 protein: CASSRTAASQETQYF
clone size: many; V gene: TRBV20-1; CDR3 protein: CSARDYRGDNYGYTF
clone size: many; V gene: TRBV11-2; CDR3 protein: CASSQKGYLNTEAFF
clone size: NA; V gene: TRBV6-5; CDR3 protein: CASSYSGGSPGANVLTF
clone size: NA; V gene: TRBV6-2/TRBV6-3; CDR3 protein: CASSYGEETQYF
clone size: many; V gene: TRBV19; CDR3 protein: CASSIDRAGRGPQHF
clone size: many; V gene: TRBV2; CDR3 protein: CASSEGRTGYGYTF
clone size: NA; V gene: TRBV7-2; CDR3 protein: CASSRDPGVQPQHF
clone size: many; V gene: TRBV6-1; CDR3 protein: CASSRRGYEQYF
clone size: many; V gene: TRBV6-5; CDR3 protein: CASSYSRGWGHPDGYTF
clone size: few; V gene: TRBV30; CDR3 protein: CARSAYDRGQSYEQYF
clone size: many; V gene: TRBV13; CDR3 protein: CASSLGRGRRYDGYTF
clone size: many; V gene: TRBV6-5; CDR3 protein: CASSYSFGGKAFF
clone size: NA; V gene: TRBV10-2; CDR3 protein: CASSVDPSYSGANVLTF
clone size: many; V gene: TRBV12-3/TRBV12-4; CDR3 protein: CASSRGAGTRSTGELFF
clone size: few; V gene: TRBV7-8; CDR3 protein: CASSLEDWGKETQYF